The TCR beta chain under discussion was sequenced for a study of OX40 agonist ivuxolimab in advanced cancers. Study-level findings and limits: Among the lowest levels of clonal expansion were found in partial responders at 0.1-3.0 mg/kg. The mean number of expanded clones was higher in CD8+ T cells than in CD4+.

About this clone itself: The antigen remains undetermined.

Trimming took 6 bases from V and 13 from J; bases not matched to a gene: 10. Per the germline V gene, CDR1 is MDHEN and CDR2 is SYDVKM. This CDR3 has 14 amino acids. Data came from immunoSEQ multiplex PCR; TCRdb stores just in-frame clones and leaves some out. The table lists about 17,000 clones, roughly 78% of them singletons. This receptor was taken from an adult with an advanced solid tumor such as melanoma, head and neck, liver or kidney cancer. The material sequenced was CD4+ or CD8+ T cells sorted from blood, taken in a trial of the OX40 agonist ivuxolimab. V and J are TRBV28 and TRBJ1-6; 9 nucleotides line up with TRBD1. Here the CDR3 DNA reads TGTGCCAGCAGAACCGGGACAGGGATTGAGCCCCTCCACTTT. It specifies CASRTGTGIEPLHF.